Below, 29 T cell receptor beta chains from the same sample are listed, as sequenced in a study of OX40 agonist ivuxolimab in advanced cancers. Measured with immunoSEQ multiplex PCR; TCRdb has only the in-frame clones, and not every one. The sample contains roughly 93,000 clones, less than 85% of which appear only once. The starting material was CD4+ or CD8+ T cells sorted from blood, obtained in a trial of the OX40 agonist ivuxolimab. These receptors came from an adult with an advanced solid tumor such as melanoma, head and neck, liver or kidney cancer.

The chain links TRBV5-1 to TRBJ2-3; unclear D gene. CDR1 is SGHRS, CDR2 YFSETQ, per germline. Trimming cost V 2 bases and J 6 bases, with 16 bases left between them. The CDR3 consists of 15 residues. The CDR3 is CASSFPETAQDTQYF. In nucleotides, the CDR3 is TGCGCCAGCAGCTTTCCGGAGACGGCACAGGATACGCAGTATTTT.

The chain carries TRBV15 and TRBJ2-7; D is uncertain. This CDR3 is 12 amino acids long. CDR1 is LNHNV and CDR2 is YYDKDF in the germline V gene (reference sequence). Trimming left V 4 bases short and J 5 bases short, with 9 bases between. CDR3 residues: CATSINRDEQYF. The CDR3 coding sequence is TGTGCCACCAGCATCAATAGGGACGAGCAGTACTTC.

V and J are TRBV21-1 and TRBJ2-7; the table's D call, TRBD1, was not checked against the DNA. TRBV21-1 constitutes a pseudogene. CDR3 length equals 15 residues. The DNA for the CDR3 is TGTGCCAGCAGCCCTCGAAGGACAGGGAGGTACGAGCAGTACTTC. This translates into CASSPRRTGRYEQYF.

V usage is TRBV11-2 and J usage is TRBJ2-2; 10 bases line up with TRBD2. This CDR3 region has 18 residues. J was trimmed by 7 bases and V by 1 base; bases with no gene match: 12. Per germline, CDR1 SGHAT and CDR2 FQNNGV. The CDR3 DNA sequence: TGTGCCAGCAGCTTAGTCCGGGCCGGGACTAGCGCTAGCGGGGAGCTGTTTTTT. Translating gives CASSLVRAGTSASGELFF.

This sequence joins TRBV6-6 and TRBJ2-5; D unclear. The CDR3 has 12 amino acids. V lost 2 bases and J 5 bases, leaving 6 bases between the germline ends. Per the germline V gene, CDR1 is MNHNY and CDR2 is SVGAGI (reference sequence). CDR3 coding DNA: TGTGCCAGCAGTTACGGCCTGGAGACCCAGTACTTC. As protein: CASSYGLETQYF.

This chain uses TRBV12-5 with TRBJ2-7, with TRBD2 matching over 14 bases. V was pared by 5 bases and J by 0 bases, with 15 bases of the junction left unmatched. Germline assignment: CDR1 LGHNT and CDR2 FRNRAP. The CDR3 totals 20 residues. DNA of the CDR3: TGTGCTAGTGGTCTGCGACTAGCGGGAGGGGGGAATGGGAACTCCTACGAGCAGTACTTC. Its protein is CASGLRLAGGGNGNSYEQYF.

This chain joins TRBV19 and TRBJ2-7, with a tentative D call TRBD2 (6 bases). Germline lookup yields CDR1 LNHDA and CDR2 SQIVND (reference sequence). V shed 7 bases and J shed 7 bases, with 20 bases lying between them. CDR3 length equals 14 residues. CDR3: CASTRTGRSEEQYF. CDR3 DNA: TGTGCCAGTACCCGGACTGGGAGGAGTGAAGAGCAGTACTTC. Full variable domain (missing parts from reference TRBV19 and TRBJ2-7): DGGITQSPKYLFRKEGQNVTLSCEQNLNHDAMYWYRQDPGQGLRLIYYSQIVNDFQKGDIAEGYSVSREKKESFPLTVTSAQKNPTAFYLCASTRTGRSEEQYFGPGTRLTVT.

The chain carries TRBV2 and TRBJ1-4; TRBD1 matches 8 bases. The CDR3 contains 14 residues. V was clipped by 6 bases and J by 7 bases; unmatched bases: 7. Per germline, CDR1 SNHLY and CDR2 FYNNEI. The CDR3 DNA reads TGTGCCAGCAGGGACAGGGTAACATCTGAAAAACTGTTTTTT. This translates into CASRDRVTSEKLFF. Complete variable domain (other parts from reference TRBV2 and TRBJ1-4): EPEVTQTPSHQVTQMGQEVILRCVPISNHLYFYWYRQILGQKVEFLVSFYNNEISEKSEIFDDQFSVERPDGSNFTLKIRSTKLEDSAMYFCASRDRVTSEKLFFGSGTQLSVL.

This clone was counted a few times. V and J are TRBV4-1 and TRBJ2-5; 10 bases fit TRBD2. The germline CDR1 and CDR2 sequences are MGHRA and YSYEKL. The length of the CDR3 is 17 residues. The junction had 5 bases not matched to a gene; V was cut back by 0 bases and J by 1 base. The DNA for the CDR3 is TGCGCCAGCAGCCAAGACTTCGGGACTAGCGCCCAAGAGACCCAGTACTTC. It specifies CASSQDFGTSAQETQYF.

The chain joins TRBV9 to TRBJ2-3; D perhaps matches TRBD2 (6 bases). V was trimmed by 0 bases and J by 3 bases, leaving 11 bases between them. Germline CDR1 and CDR2: SGDLS and YYNGEE. The CDR3 runs 15 residues. The CDR3 here is CASSVATSRTDTQYF. The CDR3 nucleotides are TGTGCCAGCAGCGTAGCTACTAGCCGAACAGATACGCAGTATTTT.

This chain uses TRBV11-3 with TRBJ2-2; D is undetermined. In germline, CDR1 is SGHNT, CDR2 YENEEA. The CDR3 extends over 13 amino acids. V dropped 5 bases and J dropped 1 base, with 5 bases sitting between them. Here the CDR3 reads CASSLRNTGELFF. DNA of the CDR3: TGTGCCAGCAGCCTCAGGAACACCGGGGAGCTGTTTTTT.

V and J are TRBV19 and TRBJ2-5; TRBD1 agrees at 10 bases. V shed 5 bases and J 3 bases; nucleotides not matched to a gene: 15. The CDR3 runs 18 residues. Germline V gives CDR1 LNHDA, CDR2 SQIVND (reference sequence). The CDR3 DNA reads as TGTGCCAGTAGTCTACCGGGACAGGGGCGGTCCGGCAAAGAGACCCAGTACTTC. Amino acid sequence: CASSLPGQGRSGKETQYF.

J is TRBJ1-2 and V is TRBV7-2, with TRBD1 as a possible D gene (6 bases). This CDR3 spans 15 amino acids. V shed 1 base and J shed 4 bases, with 13 bases lying between them. Per the germline V gene, CDR1 is SGHTA and CDR2 is FQGNSA. The CDR3 here is CASSLEAGVIYGYTF. Here the CDR3 DNA reads TGTGCCAGCAGCTTAGAGGCAGGGGTTATCTATGGCTACACCTTC.

This chain connects TRBV5-1 to TRBJ1-2; 7 bases are shared with TRBD1. Germline trimming cut 4 bases from V and 2 bases from J; bases unmatched to any gene: 5. Germline assignment: CDR1 SGHRS and CDR2 YFSETQ. This CDR3 is built from 14 residues. The CDR3 nucleotides read TGCGCCAGCAGCCAGGGGGACACGAACTATGGCTACACCTTC. Its translation is CASSQGDTNYGYTF.

The chain is built from TRBV7-6 and TRBJ2-3; TRBD1 or TRBD2 may be the D gene (5 bases each). The length of the CDR3 is 17 residues. CDR1 is SGHVS, CDR2 FNYEAQ, per germline. V was cut by 4 bases and J by 1 base, with 18 bases left in between. The CDR3: CASSSNLVTGRTDTQYF. For the CDR3, the DNA is TGTGCCAGCAGCTCCAACCTCGTGACGGGACGCACAGATACGCAGTATTTT.

The chain carries TRBV4-3 and TRBJ2-7, with a tentative D call TRBD1 (7 bases). This CDR3 is 17 amino acids long. Germline lookup yields CDR1 LGHNA and CDR2 YSLEER. Trimming pared 0 bases from V and 2 bases from J, leaving 17 bases between. Written as DNA, the CDR3 is TGCGCCAGCAGCCAAGATAATTTAGCAGGGGGGACCTACGAGCAGTACTTC. Protein: CASSQDNLAGGTYEQYF.

The V gene is TRBV6-6, the J gene TRBJ2-7; D may be TRBD1 (5 bases). Germline CDR1 is MNHNY and CDR2 is SVGAGI (reference sequence). The CDR3 runs to 9 residues. The germline V and J ends were trimmed by 10 bases and 6 bases, with 7 bases remaining between them. This CDR3 is CATGFEQYF. The CDR3 DNA sequence: TGTGCCACAGGGTTCGAGCAGTACTTC.

CDR3 sequence: CASSRQGGSYEQYF. The DNA for the CDR3 is TGCGCCAGCAGCCGACAGGGAGGGTCCTACGAGCAGTACTTC. The chain recombines TRBV4-3 with TRBJ2-7, with D tentatively TRBD1 or TRBD2 (7 bases each). CDR3 length: 14 amino acids. Germline V gene lookup returns CDR1 LGHNA and CDR2 YSLEER. Trimming pared 4 bases from V and 1 base from J, leaving 11 bases between.

The chain couples TRBV7-9 to TRBJ2-7; 10 bases fit TRBD1. Germline CDR1 SEHNR, CDR2 FQNEAQ (reference sequence). The CDR3 has 19 amino acids. With V trimmed by 6 bases and J by 0 bases, 17 bases remained unmatched. The CDR3 is CASSYPQPPGQGRSYEQYF. CDR3 DNA: TGTGCCAGCAGTTACCCCCAGCCTCCGGGACAGGGGCGCTCCTACGAGCAGTACTTC.

The V call is TRBV7-2, the J call TRBJ2-3, with D possibly matching TRBD2 (5 bases). The CDR3 length is 17 residues. V dropped 3 bases and J dropped 1 base, with 17 bases sitting between them. Germline CDR1 and CDR2: SGHTA and FQGNSA. CDR3 coding DNA: TGTGCCAGCAGCTTTGGACGGCTTCCGAGGGGCACAGATACGCAGTATTTT. This translates into CASSFGRLPRGTDTQYF.

There are a few counts of this clone. The chain carries TRBV10-3 and TRBJ1-3, with TRBD1 matching over 9 bases. This CDR3 has 17 amino acids. Trimming removed 3 bases from V and 0 bases from J; junction bases left unmatched: 6. From germline, CDR1 is ENHRY and CDR2 SYGVKD. CDR3 DNA: TGTGCCATCAGTGAACAACAGGGGGCTTCCTCTGGAAACACCATATATTTT. Translating it yields CAISEQQGASSGNTIYF.

This clone was seen a handful of times. The V call is TRBV19, the J call TRBJ2-1, with 10 bases aligning to TRBD1. Germline CDR1 and CDR2: LNHDA and SQIVND (reference sequence). The J segment lost 8 bases and the V segment lost 5 bases, leaving 6 bases of the junction unmatched. The CDR3 consists of 14 residues. The CDR3 DNA reads as TGTGCCAGTAGTTTAGGACAGGGGGTAGATGAGCAGTTCTTC. Protein product: CASSLGQGVDEQFF.

The chain recombines TRBV2 with TRBJ1-1; D not resolved. This CDR3 is 15 amino acids long. Germline loops: CDR1 SNHLY, CDR2 FYNNEI. V lost 8 bases to trimming and J lost 0 bases, with 16 bases between them. CDR3 protein: CASGRRNLVNTEAFF. CDR3 in DNA: TGTGCCAGCGGTAGGCGGAACTTGGTGAACACTGAAGCTTTCTTT.

The chain has TRBV18 and TRBJ2-3; 10 bases align to TRBD2. CDR1 is KGHSH and CDR2 is LQKENI in the germline V gene. There are 15 residues in the CDR3. V shed 3 bases and J 3 bases; nucleotides not matched to a gene: 3. The DNA of the CDR3 is TGTGCCAGCTCACCCCTAGCGGGGGTGACAGATACGCAGTATTTT. Its translation: CASSPLAGVTDTQYF.

This clone has more than one count but fewer than ten. This sequence joins TRBV7-8 and TRBJ1-4; no definite D call. The germline CDR1 and CDR2 sequences are SGHVS and FQNEAQ. V lost 5 bases and J 5 bases, leaving 12 bases between the germline ends. The CDR3 is made up of 14 amino acids. In nucleotides, the CDR3 is TGTGCCAGCAGCGTCCGGATTCCCAATGAAAAACTGTTTTTT. Its translation is CASSVRIPNEKLFF.

This clone turned up a few times. This chain links TRBV5-6 with TRBJ1-2; a weak D match, TRBD1 (5 bases). Looked up from germline, CDR1 is SGHDT and CDR2 is YYEEEE. The CDR3 covers 14 residues. Trimming took 4 bases from V and 0 from J, leaving 10 bases between them. CDR3 sequence (DNA): TGTGCCAGCAGCGCCATAGGGGCTAACTATGGCTACACCTTC. Translation gives CASSAIGANYGYTF.

V and J are TRBV6-5 and TRBJ2-1; maybe TRBD1 (6 bases). V dropped 2 bases and J dropped 8 bases, with 16 bases sitting between them. The germline V gene has CDR1 MNHEY and CDR2 SVGAGI. This CDR3 comprises 15 residues. CDR3 protein: CASSYTARGSHEQFF. DNA for the CDR3: TGTGCCAGCAGTTACACCGCCAGGGGTTCGCATGAGCAGTTCTTC.

The rearrangement uses TRBV10-2 and TRBJ1-4; a weak D match, TRBD1 (6 bases). The CDR3 is 14 amino acids. The V gene's germline CDR1 is WSHSY and CDR2 SAAADI. Between the trimmed V and J ends, which lost 5 bases and 6 bases, there was a span of 13 bases. The CDR3 nucleotides read TGCGCCAGCAGTCCGGGGGGCGGTCATGAAAAACTGTTTTTT. Its protein product is CASSPGGGHEKLFF.

CDR3 sequence (DNA): TGTGCCAGCAGCTTAGCGGGGGCCGGCTTGAACACTGAAGCTTTCTTT. It codes for CASSLAGAGLNTEAFF. The chain uses TRBV7-2 and TRBJ1-1, with D tentatively TRBD1 (6 bases). Trimming pared 0 bases from V and 0 bases from J, leaving 11 bases between. Germline loops: CDR1 SGHTA, CDR2 FQGNSA. CDR3 length: 16 amino acids. Combining the CDR3 with reference TRBV7-2 and TRBJ1-1 gives the whole variable domain GAGVSQSPSNKVTEKGKDVELRCDPISGHTALYWYRQSLGQGLEFLIYFQGNSAPDKSGLPSDRFSAERTGGSVSTLTIQRTQQEDSAVYLCASSLAGAGLNTEAFFGQGTRLTVV.